This TCR beta chain was captured by sequencing in a study of T cell changes during pregnancy in multiple sclerosis. A single count supports this clone. V shed 0 bases, J shed 2 bases, and the junction held 8 bases outside the gene matches. CDR1 and CDR2 from the germline V gene are LGHNA and YSLEER. The CDR3 totals 18 residues. Clones were read by immunoSEQ multiplex PCR, and TCRdb kept only the in-frame ones, dropping some. Among tens of thousands of clones listed, 75% to 95% were seen once. This chain connects TRBV4-3 to TRBJ2-3; 10 bases align to TRBD2. This receptor was identified in a female donor in good health, enrolled as a control in a pregnancy study. Sequencing was performed on peripheral blood, taken after pregnancy. The chain's CDR3 is CASSQDPGTSAYTDTQYF. The CDR3 DNA sequence: TGCGCCAGCAGCCAAGATCCCGGGACTAGCGCCTACACAGATACGCAGTATTTT.